Detailed here is one T cell receptor (beta chain). No cognate antigen has been identified for it. No much larger clonotype is one base removed from it; base qualities were not supplied. Collaborating institutions collected whole blood in K2EDTA tubes following their own protocols. For TCRbeta analysis, collaborators shipped samples in one of three forms: frozen whole blood, isolated PBMCs, or DNA extracted from either of those sample types. TCRbeta CDR3 regions were amplified from genomic DNA by means of the immunoSEQ Assay, a bias-controlled multiplex PCR. Turning to the authors' computational methods: The number of nucleated cells in each sample was estimated by amplification of reference gene primers within the assay. Sequence reads were collapsed and filtered to measure the absolute abundance of every unique TCRbeta CDR3 rearrangement. Productive Simpson clonality was computed per sample as the square root of Simpson's diversity index over productive rearrangements. Sourced from immuneACCESS, this table was stored by TCRdb with only in-frame sequences that have V and J called. A share of the clones is absent; for the studies checked, an unresolved V gene accounts for under half, and the remainder has no known explanation. V and J calls and clone size are those listed in that table; D and trimming were worked out from the DNA. Here the sample has 15,000 to 20,000 clones; about 80% occur a single time. The leading ten clones occupy about 11% of the sample.

The data are from a study of blood T cell repertoires in COVID-19 (dated by TCRdb to the early 2020s). Context from the whole study: The collaborator samples originated in the United States, Italy and Spain and spanned the acute and convalescent phases of COVID-19. The repertoires were released in a freely available public database meant as a resource for research on the immune response to SARS-CoV-2. Where available, HLA class I and class II types were taken from metadata supplied by the sample provider and were not determined by assay-based typing. Deeply sampled blood TCRbeta repertoires from subjects exposed to, actively infected with, or recovered from COVID-19 were included in the dataset. The prospective study material was composed of cDNA or gDNA derived from T cells, B-cell-depleted T cells, or PBMCs. Samples came from the ongoing ImmuneRACE study (first 160 participants) plus 1,254 subjects from 6 global collaborators. Nearly every sample came with metadata listing a de-identified subject ID, COVID-19 status, age in years and sex. Results and caveats for the whole study, not just this receptor: The amount of clinical and demographic metadata varied by source and participant and was provided uncurated.

V is shortened by 8 bases, J by 4 bases, and the region joining them spans 17 bases. Inclusive of the bounding cysteine and phenylalanine, the CDR3 is 14 residues long. Just CDR3 DNA is preserved here, 42 bases in frame from base 1. CDR1 and CDR2 (MNHEY, SVGAGI) derive from the germline V gene. What was sequenced was peripheral blood. This TCR was recovered from a man older than 75 with acute or convalescent COVID-19. The V and J genes are TRBV6-5 and TRBJ1-1, with no reliable assignment of the D segment. For the CDR3, the sequence is CASVTAAAGTEAFF. The DNA is TGTGCCAGCGTTACAGCGGCAGCTGGCACTGAAGCTTTCTTT.